A single TCR beta chain is shown here with its context. How the authors handled the data: Nucleated cell number was recorded as an estimate derived from reference gene primer amplification. The method was immunoSEQ multiplex PCR; TCRdb's version includes in-frame clones alone and lacks a portion of them. V and J calls plus clone size are reproduced from that table; the DNA served to infer D and trimming. The table shows around 250,000 clones, with 84% occurring only once. The sample comes from a study of blood T cell repertoires in COVID-19. The overall study: The cDNA or gDNA used as material had been derived from T cells, B-cell-depleted T cells, or PBMCs.

Trimming cost V 7 bases and J 6 bases, with 18 bases left between them. The CDR3 loop spans 14 amino acids. From germline, CDR1 is SNHLY and CDR2 FYNNEI. The sequencing sample was made of peripheral blood. This sequence was found in a woman in her forties who had recovered from COVID-19. V usage is TRBV2 and J usage is TRBJ1-2; tentative D call: TRBD1 (6 bases). In nucleotides, the CDR3 is TGTGCCAGCAATTATTTACAGGGAGCGGATGGCTACACCTTC. This translates into CASNYLQGADGYTF.